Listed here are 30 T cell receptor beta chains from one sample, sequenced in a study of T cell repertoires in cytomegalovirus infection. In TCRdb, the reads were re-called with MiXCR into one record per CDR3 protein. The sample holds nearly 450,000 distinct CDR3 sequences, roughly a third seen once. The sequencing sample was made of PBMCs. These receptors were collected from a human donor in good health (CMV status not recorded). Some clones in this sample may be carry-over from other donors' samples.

The CDR3 reads CASSYTSRPKQATYGYTF. CDR3 DNA sequence: TGTGCCAGCAGTTACACCTCTCGACCGAAACAGGCTACCTATGGCTACACCTTC. The gene calls are TRBV6-6 and TRBJ1-2, with D possibly matching TRBD1 (5 bases). CDR1 is MNHNY, CDR2 SVGAGI, per germline (reference sequence). This CDR3 comprises 18 residues. Trimming shortened V by 2 bases and J by 4 bases, and 23 bases separated the two germline ends.

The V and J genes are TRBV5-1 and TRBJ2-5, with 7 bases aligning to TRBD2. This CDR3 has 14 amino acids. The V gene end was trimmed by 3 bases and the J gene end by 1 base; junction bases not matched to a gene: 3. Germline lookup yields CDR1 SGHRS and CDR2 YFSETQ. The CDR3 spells CASSWGGGQETQYF. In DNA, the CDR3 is TGCGCCAGCAGCTGGGGCGGGGGCCAAGAGACCCAGTACTTC.

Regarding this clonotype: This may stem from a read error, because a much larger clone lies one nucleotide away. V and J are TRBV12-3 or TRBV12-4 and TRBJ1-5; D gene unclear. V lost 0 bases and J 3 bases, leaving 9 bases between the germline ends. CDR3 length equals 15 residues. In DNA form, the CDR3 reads TGTGCCAGCAGTTTAGCGCTCAGACACAATCAGCCCCAGCATTTT. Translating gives CASSLALRHNQPQHF.

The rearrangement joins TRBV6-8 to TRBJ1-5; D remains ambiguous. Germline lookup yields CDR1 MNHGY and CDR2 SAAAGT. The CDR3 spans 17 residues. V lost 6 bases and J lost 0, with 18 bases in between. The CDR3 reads CASSPRRYLYSNQPQHF. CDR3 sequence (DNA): TGTGCCAGCAGCCCTCGACGGTACCTGTATAGCAATCAGCCCCAGCATTTT.

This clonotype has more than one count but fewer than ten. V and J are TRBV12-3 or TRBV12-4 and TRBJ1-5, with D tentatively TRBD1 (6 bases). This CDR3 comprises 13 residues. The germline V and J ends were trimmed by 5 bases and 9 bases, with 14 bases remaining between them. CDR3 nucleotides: TGTGCCAGCAGTATCCGGGGACACCTGCCCCAGCATTTT. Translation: CASSIRGHLPQHF.

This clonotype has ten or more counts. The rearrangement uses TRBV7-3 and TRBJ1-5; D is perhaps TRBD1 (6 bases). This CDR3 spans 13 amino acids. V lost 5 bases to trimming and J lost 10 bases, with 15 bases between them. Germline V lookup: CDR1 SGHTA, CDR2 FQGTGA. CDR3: CASSPSGGGPQHF. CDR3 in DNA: TGTGCCAGCAGCCCCAGTGGAGGGGGACCCCAGCATTTT.

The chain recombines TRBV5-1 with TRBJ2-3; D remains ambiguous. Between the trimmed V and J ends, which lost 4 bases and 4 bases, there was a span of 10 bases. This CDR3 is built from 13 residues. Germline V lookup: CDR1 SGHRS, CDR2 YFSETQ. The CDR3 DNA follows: TGCGCCAGCAGCGTGTGGCCCGCAGATACGCAGTATTTT. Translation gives CASSVWPADTQYF.

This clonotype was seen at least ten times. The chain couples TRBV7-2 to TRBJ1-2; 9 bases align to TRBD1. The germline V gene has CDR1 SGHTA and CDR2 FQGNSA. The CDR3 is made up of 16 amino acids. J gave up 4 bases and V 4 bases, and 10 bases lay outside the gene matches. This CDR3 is CASSSPRGTGPYGYTF. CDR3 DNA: TGTGCCAGCAGCTCCCCCAGGGGGACAGGGCCCTATGGCTACACCTTC.

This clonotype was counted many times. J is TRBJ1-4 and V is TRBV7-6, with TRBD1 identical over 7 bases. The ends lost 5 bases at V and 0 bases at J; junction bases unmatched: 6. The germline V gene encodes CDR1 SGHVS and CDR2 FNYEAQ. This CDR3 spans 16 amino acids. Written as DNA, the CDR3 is TGTGCCAGCAGCCACCGACAGGGACCAACTAATGAAAAACTGTTTTTT. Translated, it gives CASSHRQGPTNEKLFF.

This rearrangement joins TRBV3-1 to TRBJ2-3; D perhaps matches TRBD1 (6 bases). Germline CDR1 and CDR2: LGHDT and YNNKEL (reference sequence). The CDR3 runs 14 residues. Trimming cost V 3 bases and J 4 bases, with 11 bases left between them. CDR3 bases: TGTGCCAGCAGCCAGAAACAGGGACCAGATACGCAGTATTTT. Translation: CASSQKQGPDTQYF.

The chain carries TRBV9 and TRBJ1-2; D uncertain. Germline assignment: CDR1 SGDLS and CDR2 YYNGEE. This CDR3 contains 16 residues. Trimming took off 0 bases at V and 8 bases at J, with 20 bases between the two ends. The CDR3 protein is CASSVAMGDPSWGYTF. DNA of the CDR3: TGTGCCAGCAGCGTAGCTATGGGAGATCCCTCTTGGGGCTACACCTTC.

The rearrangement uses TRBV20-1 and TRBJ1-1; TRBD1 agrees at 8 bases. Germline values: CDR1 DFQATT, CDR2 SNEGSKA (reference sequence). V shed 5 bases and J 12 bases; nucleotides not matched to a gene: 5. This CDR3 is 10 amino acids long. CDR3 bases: TGCAGTGCTCAGGACAGGGATCCTTTCTTT. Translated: CSAQDRDPFF.

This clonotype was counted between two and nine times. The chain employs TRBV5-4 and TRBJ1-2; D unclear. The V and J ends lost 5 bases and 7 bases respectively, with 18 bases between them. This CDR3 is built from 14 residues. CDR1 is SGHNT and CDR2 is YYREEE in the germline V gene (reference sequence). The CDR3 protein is CASRLSQVLGGYTF. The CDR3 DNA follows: TGTGCCAGCAGACTTTCCCAAGTTCTCGGTGGCTACACCTTC.

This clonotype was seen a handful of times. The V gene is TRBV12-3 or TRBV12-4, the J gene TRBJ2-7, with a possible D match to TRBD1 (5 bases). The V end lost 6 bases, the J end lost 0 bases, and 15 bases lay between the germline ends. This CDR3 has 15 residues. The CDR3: CASSEQDGYSYEQYF. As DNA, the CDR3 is TGTGCCAGCAGCGAACAGGACGGATACTCCTACGAGCAGTACTTC.

The CDR3: CASSLISSGTSGGEEQYF. As DNA, the CDR3 is TGTGCCAGCAGTTTGATTAGTTCCGGGACTAGCGGGGGTGAAGAGCAGTACTTC. This chain joins TRBV12-3 or TRBV12-4 and TRBJ2-7; 14 nucleotides line up with TRBD2. The CDR3 loop spans 18 amino acids. V was clipped by 3 bases and J by 7 bases; unmatched bases: 14.

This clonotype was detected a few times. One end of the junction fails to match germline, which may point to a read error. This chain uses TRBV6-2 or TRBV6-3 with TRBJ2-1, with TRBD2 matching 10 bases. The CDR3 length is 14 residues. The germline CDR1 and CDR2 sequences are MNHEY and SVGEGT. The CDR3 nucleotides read TGTGCCAGCAGTTCTAGCGGGGGCCCCAATCAGCAGTTCTTC. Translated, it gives CASSSSGGPNQQFF.

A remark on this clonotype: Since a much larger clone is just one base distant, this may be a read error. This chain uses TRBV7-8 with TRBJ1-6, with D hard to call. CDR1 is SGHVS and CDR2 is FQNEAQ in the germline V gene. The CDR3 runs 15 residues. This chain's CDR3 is CASSLDVGPYSHLHF. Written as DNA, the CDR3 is TGTGCCAGCAGCTTAGATGTGGGCCCCTATTCACACCTCCACTTT.

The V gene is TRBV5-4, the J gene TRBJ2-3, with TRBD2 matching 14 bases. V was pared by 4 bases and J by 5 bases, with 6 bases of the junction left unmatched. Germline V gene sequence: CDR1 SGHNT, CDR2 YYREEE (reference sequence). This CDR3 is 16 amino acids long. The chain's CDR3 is CASSAGGLAGVDTQYF. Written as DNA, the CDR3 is TGTGCCAGCAGCGCGGGGGGACTAGCGGGGGTAGATACGCAGTATTTT.

CDR3 nucleotide sequence: TGCGCCAGCCGGTCGGACAGTCGCTACGAGCAGTACTTC. It yields the protein CASRSDSRYEQYF. The chain joins TRBV5-1 to TRBJ2-7, with a possible D match to TRBD1 (6 bases). CDR1 and CDR2 (germline): SGHRS, YFSETQ. This CDR3 spans 13 amino acids. V lost 7 bases to trimming and J lost 3 bases, with 14 bases between them.

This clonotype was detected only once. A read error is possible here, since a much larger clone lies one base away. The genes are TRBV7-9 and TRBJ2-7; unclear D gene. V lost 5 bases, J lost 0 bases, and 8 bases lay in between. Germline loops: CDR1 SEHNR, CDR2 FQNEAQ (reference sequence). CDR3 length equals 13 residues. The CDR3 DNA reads TGTGCCAGCAGCAAAATAGGCTCCTACGAGCAGTACTTC. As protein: CASSKIGSYEQYF.

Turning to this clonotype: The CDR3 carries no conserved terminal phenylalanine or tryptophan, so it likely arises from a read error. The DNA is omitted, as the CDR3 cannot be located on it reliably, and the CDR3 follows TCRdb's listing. The chain's CDR3 is CASSSYHLGTGGTDTPCC. This rearrangement joins TRBV7-3 to TRBJ2-3; the tabulated D call, TRBD1, remains unverified against the DNA. Germline lookup yields CDR1 SGHTA and CDR2 FQGTGA. With termini counted, the CDR3 has 18 amino acids.

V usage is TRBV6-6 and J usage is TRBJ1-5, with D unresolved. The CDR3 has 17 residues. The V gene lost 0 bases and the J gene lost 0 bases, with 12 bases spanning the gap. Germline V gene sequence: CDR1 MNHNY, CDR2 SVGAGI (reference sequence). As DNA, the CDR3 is TGTGCCAGCAGTTACTCTCACAGCACAAATAGCAATCAGCCCCAGCATTTT. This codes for CASSYSHSTNSNQPQHF.

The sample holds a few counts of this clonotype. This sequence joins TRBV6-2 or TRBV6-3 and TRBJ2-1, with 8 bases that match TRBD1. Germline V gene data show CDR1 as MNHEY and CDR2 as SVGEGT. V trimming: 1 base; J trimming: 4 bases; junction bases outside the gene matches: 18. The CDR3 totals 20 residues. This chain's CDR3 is CASSYWGPSQGARQYNEQFF. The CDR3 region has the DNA TGTGCCAGCAGTTACTGGGGTCCTAGCCAGGGGGCGCGGCAATACAATGAGCAGTTCTTC.

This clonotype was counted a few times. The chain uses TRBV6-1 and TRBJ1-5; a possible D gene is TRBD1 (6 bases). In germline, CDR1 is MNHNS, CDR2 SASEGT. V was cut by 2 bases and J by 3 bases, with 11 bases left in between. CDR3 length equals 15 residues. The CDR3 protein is CASSERTENNQPQHF. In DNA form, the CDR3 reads TGTGCCAGCAGTGAAAGGACAGAAAACAATCAGCCCCAGCATTTT.

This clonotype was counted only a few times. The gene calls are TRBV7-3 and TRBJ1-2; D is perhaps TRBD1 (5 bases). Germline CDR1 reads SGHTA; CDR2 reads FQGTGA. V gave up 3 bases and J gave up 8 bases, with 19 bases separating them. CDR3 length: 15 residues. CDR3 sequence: CASSFALGGAGGYTF. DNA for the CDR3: TGTGCCAGCAGCTTTGCCCTGGGTGGGGCGGGAGGCTACACCTTC.

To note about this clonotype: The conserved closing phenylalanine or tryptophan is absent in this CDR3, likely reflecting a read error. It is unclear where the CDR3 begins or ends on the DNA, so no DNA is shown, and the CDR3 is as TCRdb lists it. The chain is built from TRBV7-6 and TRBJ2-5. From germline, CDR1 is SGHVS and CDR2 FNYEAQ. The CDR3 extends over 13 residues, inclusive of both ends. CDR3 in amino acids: CASSLDWGETQHV.

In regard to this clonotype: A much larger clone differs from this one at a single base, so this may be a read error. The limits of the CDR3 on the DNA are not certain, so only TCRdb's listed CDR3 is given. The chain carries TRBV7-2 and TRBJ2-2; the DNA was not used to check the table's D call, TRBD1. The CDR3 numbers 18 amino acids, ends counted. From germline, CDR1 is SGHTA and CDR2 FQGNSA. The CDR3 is CASSGFGVGSQTAGELIF.

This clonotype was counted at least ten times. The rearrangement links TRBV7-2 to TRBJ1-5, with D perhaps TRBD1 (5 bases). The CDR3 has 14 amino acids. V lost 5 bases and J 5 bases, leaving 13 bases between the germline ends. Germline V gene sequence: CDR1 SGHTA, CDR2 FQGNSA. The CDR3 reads CASSGRDPYQPQHF. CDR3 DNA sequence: TGTGCCAGCAGCGGCCGGGACCCCTATCAGCCCCAGCATTTT.

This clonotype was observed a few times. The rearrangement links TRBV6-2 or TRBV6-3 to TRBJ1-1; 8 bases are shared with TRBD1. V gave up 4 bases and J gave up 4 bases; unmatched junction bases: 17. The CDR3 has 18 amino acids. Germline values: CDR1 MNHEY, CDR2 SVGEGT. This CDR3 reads CASSLGFGQGRVGTEAFF. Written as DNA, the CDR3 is TGTGCCAGCAGTTTAGGTTTCGGACAGGGTCGAGTAGGCACTGAAGCTTTCTTT.

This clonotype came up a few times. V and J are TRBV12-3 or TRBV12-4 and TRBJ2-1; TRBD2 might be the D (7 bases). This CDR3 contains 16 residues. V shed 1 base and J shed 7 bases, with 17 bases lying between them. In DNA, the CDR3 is TGTGCCAGCAGTTTAGGAGGTGGGGGGGCGGGAAATGAGCAGTTCTTC. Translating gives CASSLGGGGAGNEQFF.